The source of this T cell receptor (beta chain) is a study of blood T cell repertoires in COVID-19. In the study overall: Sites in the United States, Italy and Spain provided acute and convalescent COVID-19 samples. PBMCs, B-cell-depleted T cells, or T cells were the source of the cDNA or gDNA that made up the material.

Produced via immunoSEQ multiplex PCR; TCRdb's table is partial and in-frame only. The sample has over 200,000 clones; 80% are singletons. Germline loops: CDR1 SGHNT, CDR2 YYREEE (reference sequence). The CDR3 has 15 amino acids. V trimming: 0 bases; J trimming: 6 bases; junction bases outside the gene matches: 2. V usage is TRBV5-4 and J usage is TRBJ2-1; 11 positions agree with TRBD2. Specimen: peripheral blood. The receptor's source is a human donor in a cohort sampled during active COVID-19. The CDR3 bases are TGTGCCAGCAGCTTGGATAGCGGGAGGGCCAATGAGCAGTTCTTC. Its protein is CASSLDSGRANEQFF. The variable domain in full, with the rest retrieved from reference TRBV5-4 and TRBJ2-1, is ETGVTQSPTHLIKTRGQQVTLRCSSQSGHNTVSWYQQALGQGPQFIFQYYREEENGRGNFPPRFSGLQFPNYSSELNVNALELDDSALYLCASSLDSGRANEQFFGPGTRLTVL.